The 27 T cell receptor beta chains in this list originate from one sample, sequenced in a study of T cell responses to AZD1222 COVID-19 vaccine. The table came from immunoSEQ multiplex PCR; TCRdb's copy has only in-frame clones and leaves some out. The table has some 50,000 clones, around 90% seen once. The specimen was peripheral blood, collected 28 days after the second AZD1222 dose. These receptors originate from an adult who received the AZD1222 COVID-19 vaccine.

CDR3 residues: CASSSPYEEQFF. DNA for the CDR3: TGTGCCAGCAGCTCCCCATATGAGGAGCAGTTCTTC. The chain employs TRBV28 and TRBJ2-1; the D is unclear. Germline loops: CDR1 MDHEN, CDR2 SYDVKM. The CDR3 spans 12 residues. Deletions cut 6 bases from V and 10 bases from J, with 13 bases between.

The chain couples TRBV6-2 or TRBV6-3 to TRBJ1-5; D uncertain. Germline CDR1 MNHEY, CDR2 SVGEGT. CDR3 length: 15 residues. Trimming stripped 2 bases from V and 9 bases from J, with 17 bases between. The CDR3 region has the DNA TGTGCCAGCAGTTACCAAGGACCGGCACTGGGGCCCCAGCATTTT. Its translation: CASSYQGPALGPQHF.

The chain carries TRBV5-1 and TRBJ2-1; possibly TRBD2 for D (6 bases). This CDR3 spans 15 amino acids. Trimming removed 4 bases from V and 4 bases from J, with 15 bases in between. Per the germline V gene, CDR1 is SGHRS and CDR2 is YFSETQ. As DNA, the CDR3 is TGCGCCAGCAGCCCGGGGGTCGCGATATACAATGAGCAGTTCTTC. Protein sequence: CASSPGVAIYNEQFF.

The V call is TRBV28, the J call TRBJ1-1; D is perhaps TRBD1 (5 bases). The CDR3 runs 15 residues. V lost 5 bases to trimming and J lost 1 base, with 14 bases between them. Germline CDR1 and CDR2: MDHEN and SYDVKM. CDR3 protein: CASSPPGRSNTEAFF. The CDR3 DNA reads as TGTGCCAGCAGTCCGCCGGGACGGTCGAACACTGAAGCTTTCTTT.

This rearrangement joins TRBV10-3 to TRBJ2-3, with TRBD2 matching 7 bases. Germline V gene lookup returns CDR1 ENHRY and CDR2 SYGVKD. V trimming: 6 bases; J trimming: 6 bases; junction bases outside the gene matches: 6. The length of the CDR3 is 13 residues. The CDR3 protein is CAISAGDGDTQYF. The CDR3 DNA follows: TGTGCCATCAGCGCGGGGGATGGCGATACGCAGTATTTT.

This clone has a single count. This chain links TRBV4-1 with TRBJ2-3; 7 bases line up with TRBD1. CDR3 length equals 17 residues. V shed 0 bases and J 7 bases; nucleotides not matched to a gene: 13. Germline loops: CDR1 MGHRA, CDR2 YSYEKL. This CDR3 reads CASSQDTAGTAVNTQYF. As DNA, the CDR3 is TGCGCCAGCAGCCAAGATACAGCCGGGACAGCAGTAAATACGCAGTATTTT.

The chain links TRBV7-9 to TRBJ2-2, with 7 bases aligning to TRBD2. Germline values: CDR1 SEHNR, CDR2 FQNEAQ (reference sequence). The CDR3 has 15 amino acids. Trimming cost V 5 bases and J 5 bases; bases outside gene matches: 8. CDR3 protein: CASSPGGITTGELFF. In nucleotides, the CDR3 is TGTGCCAGCAGCCCCGGGGGGATTACTACCGGGGAGCTGTTTTTT.

This clone has just one count. This chain uses TRBV7-8 with TRBJ1-3; D unresolved. Trimming removed 5 bases from V and 8 bases from J, with 13 bases in between. The germline V gene encodes CDR1 SGHVS and CDR2 FQNEAQ. The CDR3 is made up of 13 amino acids. The CDR3 loop is CASSPSSWDTIYF. DNA of the CDR3: TGTGCCAGCAGCCCCTCCTCGTGGGACACCATATATTTT.

The rearrangement uses TRBV27 and TRBJ1-6; D is ambiguous. Looked up from germline, CDR1 is MNHEY and CDR2 is SMNVEV (reference sequence). CDR3 size: 16 residues. V was pared by 3 bases and J by 0 bases, with 9 bases between. As DNA, the CDR3 is TGTGCCAGCAGTTTCTCAGCAACCTCCTATAATTCACCCCTCCACTTT. Protein sequence: CASSFSATSYNSPLHF.

The chain joins TRBV30 to TRBJ2-5; tentative D call: TRBD1 (5 bases). CDR3 length: 16 amino acids. The ends were cut back, 0 bases at V and 5 bases at J, with 19 bases in the middle. CDR1 and CDR2 (germline): GTSNPN, SVGIG (reference sequence). CDR3 in DNA: TGTGCCTGGAGTGTCGGCAGGGAAATTCAGGTGGAGACCCAGTACTTC. Residues: CAWSVGREIQVETQYF.

The chain employs TRBV7-9 and TRBJ2-7; 10 bases agree with TRBD2. Germline CDR1 and CDR2: SEHNR and FQNEAQ (reference sequence). The CDR3 spans 15 residues. V shed 4 bases, J shed 1 base, and the junction held 4 bases outside the gene matches. CDR3 coding DNA: TGTGCCAGCAGCTCCGGACTAGCGGCTTCCTACGAGCAGTACTTC. Its translation: CASSSGLAASYEQYF.

This clone was observed a single time. The J gene is TRBJ1-1, the V gene TRBV10-2; tentative D call: TRBD1 (5 bases). V was cut by 5 bases and J by 1 base, with 8 bases left in between. The CDR3 covers 13 residues. The germline V gene encodes CDR1 WSHSY and CDR2 SAAADI. DNA of the CDR3: TGCGCCAGCAGTTTGGGGCGGAACACTGAAGCTTTCTTT. Encoded protein: CASSLGRNTEAFF.

This chain joins TRBV13 and TRBJ2-2, with 10 bases lining up with TRBD2. V gave up 3 bases and J gave up 6 bases; unmatched junction bases: 4. Germline V gene data show CDR1 as PRHDT and CDR2 as FYEKMQ (reference sequence). This CDR3 has 15 amino acids. DNA for the CDR3: TGTGCCAGCAGCTTGAGCGGGAGGGCCGCCGGGGAGCTGTTTTTT. Translated, it gives CASSLSGRAAGELFF.

V and J are TRBV5-6 and TRBJ1-4, with D hard to call. Germline CDR1 and CDR2: SGHDT and YYEEEE. With 1 base removed from V and 2 bases from J, the gap between germline ends came to 3 bases. The CDR3 extends over 13 amino acids. The CDR3: CASSLYTNEKLFF. The CDR3 nucleotides are TGTGCCAGCAGCTTGTATACTAATGAAAAACTGTTTTTT. Filled out from reference TRBV5-6 and TRBJ1-4, the complete variable domain reads DAGVTQSPTHLIKTRGQQVTLRCSPKSGHDTVSWYQQALGQGPQFIFQYYEEEERQRGNFPDRFSGHQFPNYSSELNVNALLLGDSALYLCASSLYTNEKLFFGSGTQLSVL.

The chain is built from TRBV14 and TRBJ1-2; 10 bases map to TRBD1. J gave up 1 base and V 3 bases, and 5 bases lay outside the gene matches. Germline V lookup: CDR1 SGHDN, CDR2 FVKESK. The CDR3 length is 16 residues. CDR3 residues: CASSHPGQGINYGYTF. The CDR3 bases are TGTGCCAGCAGCCACCCGGGACAGGGGATTAACTATGGCTACACCTTC.

The V and J genes are TRBV10-1 and TRBJ2-7; D remains unclear. The V and J ends lost 2 bases and 1 base respectively, with 6 bases between them. CDR1 WNHNN and CDR2 SYGVQD come from the germline V gene (reference sequence). This CDR3 contains 13 residues. The CDR3: CASSEDGSYEQYF. The CDR3 coding sequence is TGCGCCAGCAGTGAGGACGGTTCCTACGAGCAGTACTTC.

DNA for the CDR3: TGTGCCAGCAGCGCCGACCCGACTGGGGCCTACGAGCAGTACTTC. Amino acid sequence: CASSADPTGAYEQYF. The chain has TRBV5-4 and TRBJ2-7; D remains unclear. The CDR3 runs to 15 residues. CDR1 and CDR2 (germline): SGHNT, YYREEE (reference sequence). V lost 4 bases to trimming and J lost 2 bases, with 16 bases between them.

The chain couples TRBV5-6 to TRBJ2-2; maybe TRBD2 (5 bases). This CDR3 contains 17 residues. Germline V CDR1 and CDR2: SGHDT, YYEEEE. Trimming took off 2 bases at V and 0 bases at J, with 14 bases between the two ends. CDR3 residues: CASSFSVRAANTGELFF. In DNA form, the CDR3 reads TGTGCCAGCAGCTTTTCGGTGAGGGCAGCGAACACCGGGGAGCTGTTTTTT.

The chain joins TRBV9 to TRBJ2-1; D ambiguous. From germline, CDR1 is SGDLS and CDR2 YYNGEE. V was cut by 0 bases and J by 10 bases, with 11 bases left in between. The CDR3 contains 13 residues. The CDR3 loop reads CASSVGTTSEQFF. CDR3 coding DNA: TGTGCCAGCAGCGTAGGTACCACCTCGGAGCAGTTCTTC.

This rearrangement joins TRBV10-3 to TRBJ1-3; TRBD1 aligns across 9 bases. V shed 3 bases and J 3 bases; nucleotides not matched to a gene: 3. In germline, CDR1 is ENHRY, CDR2 SYGVKD. The CDR3 covers 15 residues. The CDR3 is CAISEGQGFGNTIYF. The CDR3, as DNA: TGTGCCATCAGTGAAGGACAGGGGTTTGGAAACACCATATATTTT.

In its sample, this clone was seen a few times. The chain employs TRBV2 and TRBJ1-4, with D perhaps TRBD1 (6 bases). V was clipped by 2 bases and J by 8 bases, with 15 bases between them. The CDR3 loop spans 15 amino acids. Germline values: CDR1 SNHLY, CDR2 FYNNEI. The CDR3 nucleotides read TGTGCCAGCAGTGAAAAGCGGGCAGGGGTCGAAAAACTGTTTTTT. Its protein is CASSEKRAGVEKLFF. Drawing the rest from reference TRBV2 and TRBJ1-4, the complete variable domain is EPEVTQTPSHQVTQMGQEVILRCVPISNHLYFYWYRQILGQKVEFLVSFYNNEISEKSEIFDDQFSVERPDGSNFTLKIRSTKLEDSAMYFCASSEKRAGVEKLFFGSGTQLSVL.

This clone was seen just once. V is TRBV15 and J is TRBJ2-2, with TRBD2 as a possible D gene (6 bases). CDR3 size: 13 residues. V lost 4 bases and J 6 bases, leaving 9 bases between the germline ends. The germline CDR1 and CDR2 sequences are LNHNV and YYDKDF (reference sequence). The DNA of the CDR3 is TGTGCCACCAGCACGAGACTAGCCGGGGAGCTGTTTTTT. Translating gives CATSTRLAGELFF.

V usage is TRBV4-1 and J usage is TRBJ2-5; D is unclear. In germline, CDR1 is MGHRA, CDR2 YSYEKL. CDR3 size: 14 residues. Trimming stripped 1 base from V and 4 bases from J, with 10 bases between. CDR3 bases: TGCGCCAGCAGCCAAGTTACCTTCGGAGAGACCCAGTACTTC. This translates into CASSQVTFGETQYF.

The V call is TRBV7-2, the J call TRBJ2-7; 11 bases are a match to TRBD2. The CDR3 is made up of 15 amino acids. The trim removed 6 bases at V and 2 bases at J, leaving 6 bases unmatched. CDR1 and CDR2 from the germline V gene are SGHTA and FQGNSA. CDR3 amino acids: CASRLTSGATYEQYF. In DNA, the CDR3 is TGTGCCAGCAGATTGACTAGCGGGGCCACCTACGAGCAGTACTTC.

The gene calls are TRBV2 and TRBJ1-1; 7 nucleotides line up with TRBD1. Germline CDR1 SNHLY, CDR2 FYNNEI. With V trimmed by 1 base and J by 8 bases, 1 base remained unmatched. This CDR3 is 12 amino acids long. The CDR3 region has the DNA TGTGCCAGCAGTGAAGACAGGGGAGAAGCTTTCTTT. Translated, it gives CASSEDRGEAFF.

V is TRBV7-2 and J is TRBJ2-1; 9 bases line up with TRBD1. V gave up 1 base and J gave up 7 bases; unmatched junction bases: 8. This CDR3 region has 16 residues. Germline CDR1 reads SGHTA; CDR2 reads FQGNSA. This chain's CDR3 is CASSLEGQGSWNEQFF. The DNA of the CDR3 is TGTGCCAGCAGCTTAGAAGGACAGGGGAGTTGGAATGAGCAGTTCTTC.

The V call is TRBV4-1, the J call TRBJ2-7; 9 nucleotides line up with TRBD2. This CDR3 is 16 amino acids long. With V trimmed by 5 bases and J by 0 bases, 8 bases remained unmatched. In germline, CDR1 is MGHRA, CDR2 YSYEKL. CDR3 protein: CASSSGGRGSSYEQYF. In DNA, the CDR3 is TGCGCCAGCAGCAGCGGGGGGCGGGGGAGCTCCTACGAGCAGTACTTC.